The 5 T cell receptor beta chains in this list originate from one sample, sequenced in a study of blood T cell repertoires in COVID-19. Using immunoSEQ multiplex PCR, the repertoire was profiled, and TCRdb retains in-frame clones only, with some absent. The table records roughly 100,000 clones, approximately 81% of them present only once. Sequencing was carried out using peripheral blood. The source is a man aged 60-69 years with acute or convalescent COVID-19.

The chain has TRBV5-1 and TRBJ2-1; a possible D gene is TRBD1 (5 bases). Germline V CDR1 and CDR2: SGHRS, YFSETQ. The V and J ends lost 4 bases and 5 bases respectively, with 16 bases between them. The CDR3 has 15 residues. The CDR3 protein is CASSHDRSPNNEQFF. Written as DNA, the CDR3 is TGCGCCAGCAGCCACGACAGAAGCCCTAACAATGAGCAGTTCTTC.

The chain recombines TRBV2 with TRBJ1-5; perhaps TRBD1 as D (6 bases). Per germline, CDR1 SNHLY and CDR2 FYNNEI. Trimming removed 4 bases from V and 0 bases from J, with 10 bases in between. This CDR3 has 15 amino acids. The CDR3: CASSGGRGSNQPQHF. The CDR3 DNA is TGTGCCAGCAGTGGGGGGCGAGGTAGCAATCAGCCCCAGCATTTT. The whole variable domain, filled in from reference TRBV2 and TRBJ1-5, reads EPEVTQTPSHQVTQMGQEVILRCVPISNHLYFYWYRQILGQKVEFLVSFYNNEISEKSEIFDDQFSVERPDGSNFTLKIRSTKLEDSAMYFCASSGGRGSNQPQHFGDGTRLSIL.

This sequence joins TRBV14 and TRBJ2-7, with 7 bases identical to TRBD2. The germline V gene has CDR1 SGHDN and CDR2 FVKESK. The CDR3 spans 16 residues. Trimming removed 4 bases from V and 7 bases from J; junction bases left unmatched: 16. As DNA, the CDR3 is TGTGCCAGCAGCCTCAGCGGGGATCCCGCCTACAGGGAGCAGTACGTC. It is translated as CASSLSGDPAYREQYV.

This rearrangement joins TRBV11-3 to TRBJ2-1, with a tentative D call TRBD2 (6 bases). V lost 3 bases and J 6 bases, leaving 12 bases between the germline ends. Germline CDR1 SGHNT, CDR2 YENEEA. This CDR3 contains 14 residues. The CDR3 nucleotides are TGTGCCAGCAGCTTCCGCGGGACTCTCAATGAGCAGTTCTTC. Translating gives CASSFRGTLNEQFF. Using reference TRBV11-3 and TRBJ2-1 for the parts outside the CDR3, the full variable domain is EAGVVQSPRYKIIEKKQPVAFWCNPISGHNTLYWYLQNLGQGPELLIRYENEEAVDDSQLPKDRFSAERLKGVDSTLKIQPAELGDSAVYLCASSFRGTLNEQFFGPGTRLTVL.

The chain has TRBV10-3 and TRBJ2-1, with D maybe TRBD2 (6 bases). There are 13 residues in the CDR3. CDR1 is ENHRY and CDR2 is SYGVKD in the germline V gene. V lost 7 bases, J lost 4 bases, and 11 bases lay in between. The DNA for the CDR3 is TGTGCCATCACCCCTGGGGGGTACAATGAGCAGTTCTTC. This translates into CAITPGGYNEQFF.